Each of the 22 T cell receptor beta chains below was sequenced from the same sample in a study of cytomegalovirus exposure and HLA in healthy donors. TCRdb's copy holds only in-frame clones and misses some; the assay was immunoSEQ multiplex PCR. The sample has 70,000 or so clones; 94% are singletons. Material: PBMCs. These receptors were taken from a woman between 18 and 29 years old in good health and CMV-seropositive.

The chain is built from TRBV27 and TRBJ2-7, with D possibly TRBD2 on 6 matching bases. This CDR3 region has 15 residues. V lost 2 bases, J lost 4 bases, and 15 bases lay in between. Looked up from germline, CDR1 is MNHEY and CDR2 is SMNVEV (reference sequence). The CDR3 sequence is CASSLRAGLIYEQYF. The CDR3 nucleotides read TGTGCCAGCAGTTTAAGAGCGGGTCTTATTTACGAGCAGTACTTC.

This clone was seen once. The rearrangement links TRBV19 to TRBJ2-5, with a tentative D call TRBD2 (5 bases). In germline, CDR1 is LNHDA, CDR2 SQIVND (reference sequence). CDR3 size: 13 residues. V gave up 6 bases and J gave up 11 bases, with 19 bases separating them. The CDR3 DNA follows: TGTGCCAGTAGCCCCTTTGGGGAGCTTGAGCAGTACTTC. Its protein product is CASSPFGELEQYF. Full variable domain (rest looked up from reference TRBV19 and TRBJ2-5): DGGITQSPKYLFRKEGQNVTLSCEQNLNHDAMYWYRQDPGQGLRLIYYSQIVNDFQKGDIAEGYSVSREKKESFPLTVTSAQKNPTAFYLCASSPFGELEQYFGPGTRLLVL.

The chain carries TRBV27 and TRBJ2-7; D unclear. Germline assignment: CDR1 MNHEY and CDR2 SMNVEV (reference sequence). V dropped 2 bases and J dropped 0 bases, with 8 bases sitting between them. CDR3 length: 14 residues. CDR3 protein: CASSLGLLSYEQYF. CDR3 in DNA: TGTGCCAGCAGTTTAGGGCTCCTCTCCTACGAGCAGTACTTC.

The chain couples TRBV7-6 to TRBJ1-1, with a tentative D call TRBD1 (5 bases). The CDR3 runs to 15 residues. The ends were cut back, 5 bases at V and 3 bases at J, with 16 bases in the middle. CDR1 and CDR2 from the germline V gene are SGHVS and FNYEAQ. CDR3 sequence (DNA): TGTGCCAGCAGCACCAGGTGGGGCAGAGACACTGAAGCTTTCTTT. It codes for CASSTRWGRDTEAFF.

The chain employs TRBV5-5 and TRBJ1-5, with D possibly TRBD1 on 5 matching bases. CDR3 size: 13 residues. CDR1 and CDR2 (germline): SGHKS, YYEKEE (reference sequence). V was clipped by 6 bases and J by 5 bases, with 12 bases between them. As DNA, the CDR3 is TGTGCCAGCAACTCGGACATTGATCAGCCCCAGCATTTT. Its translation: CASNSDIDQPQHF.

The CDR3 loop reads CASSPAGTSSYNEQFF. For the CDR3, the DNA is TGTGCCAGCAGCCCCGCCGGGACTAGCTCCTACAATGAGCAGTTCTTC. The chain uses TRBV11-3 and TRBJ2-1, with 8 bases fitting TRBD2. The CDR3 contains 16 residues. Germline lookup yields CDR1 SGHNT and CDR2 YENEEA. The trim removed 5 bases at V and 0 bases at J, leaving 6 bases unmatched. Full variable domain (rest looked up from reference TRBV11-3 and TRBJ2-1): EAGVVQSPRYKIIEKKQPVAFWCNPISGHNTLYWYLQNLGQGPELLIRYENEEAVDDSQLPKDRFSAERLKGVDSTLKIQPAELGDSAVYLCASSPAGTSSYNEQFFGPGTRLTVL.

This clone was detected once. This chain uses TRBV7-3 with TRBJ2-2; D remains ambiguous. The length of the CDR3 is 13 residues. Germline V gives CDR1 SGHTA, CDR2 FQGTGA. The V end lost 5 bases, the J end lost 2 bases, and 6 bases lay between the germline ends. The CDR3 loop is CASSASNTGELFF. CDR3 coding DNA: TGTGCCAGCAGCGCCAGTAACACCGGGGAGCTGTTTTTT.

CDR3 DNA: TGTGCCAGCTCGCGACAGGACATGAACACTGAAGCTTTCTTT. It encodes CASSRQDMNTEAFF. The V gene is TRBV18, the J gene TRBJ1-1, with D possibly TRBD1 on 6 matching bases. Germline-derived CDR1 and CDR2 are KGHSH and LQKENI. The CDR3 has 14 residues. The V end lost 6 bases, the J end lost 0 bases, and 11 bases lay between the germline ends.

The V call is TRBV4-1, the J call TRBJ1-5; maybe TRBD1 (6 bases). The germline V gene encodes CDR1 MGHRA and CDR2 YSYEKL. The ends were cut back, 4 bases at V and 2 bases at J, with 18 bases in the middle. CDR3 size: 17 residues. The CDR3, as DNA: TGCGCCAGCAGCCCGATCGGGGGGGGCGAGGGCAATCAGCCCCAGCATTTT. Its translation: CASSPIGGGEGNQPQHF.

CDR3 loop: CASSLSPQGLYF. Here the CDR3 DNA reads TGTGCCAGCAGCTTATCCCCACAGGGGTTATATTTT. The genes are TRBV11-2 and TRBJ1-3; the match to TRBD1 covers 7 bases. The ends lost 2 bases at V and 14 bases at J; junction bases unmatched: 6. This CDR3 contains 12 residues. Germline CDR1 and CDR2: SGHAT and FQNNGV.

The CDR3: CASSLSLEETQYF. CDR3 DNA sequence: TGCGCCAGCAGCTTGTCGCTAGAGGAGACCCAGTACTTC. The V and J genes are TRBV5-1 and TRBJ2-5; D is undetermined. This CDR3 contains 13 residues. The V end was cut by 1 base, the J end by 5 bases, with 9 bases between. Germline CDR1 and CDR2: SGHRS and YFSETQ. The variable domain in full, with the rest retrieved from reference TRBV5-1 and TRBJ2-5, is KAGVTQTPRYLIKTRGQQVTLSCSPISGHRSVSWYQQTPGQGLQFLFEYFSETQRNKGNFPGRFSGRQFSNSRSEMNVSTLELGDSALYLCASSLSLEETQYFGPGTRLLVL.

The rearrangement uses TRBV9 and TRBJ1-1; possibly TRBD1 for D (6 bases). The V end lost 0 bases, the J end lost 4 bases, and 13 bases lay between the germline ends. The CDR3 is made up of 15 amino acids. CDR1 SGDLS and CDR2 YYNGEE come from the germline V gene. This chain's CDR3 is CASSVGGGQGTEAFF. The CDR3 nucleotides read TGTGCCAGCAGCGTAGGCGGGGGGCAGGGCACTGAAGCTTTCTTT.

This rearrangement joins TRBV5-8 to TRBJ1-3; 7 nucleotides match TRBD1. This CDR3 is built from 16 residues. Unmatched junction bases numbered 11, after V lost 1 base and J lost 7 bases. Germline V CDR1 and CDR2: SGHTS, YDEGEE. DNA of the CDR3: TGTGCCAGCAGCTTGAAGGCGACAGGGATAGCGAACACCATATATTTT. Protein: CASSLKATGIANTIYF.

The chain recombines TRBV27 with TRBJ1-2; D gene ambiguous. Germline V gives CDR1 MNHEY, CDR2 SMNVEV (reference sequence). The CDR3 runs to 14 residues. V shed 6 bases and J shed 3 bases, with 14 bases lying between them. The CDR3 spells CASSPSGFHYGYTF. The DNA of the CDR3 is TGTGCCAGCAGCCCTAGCGGGTTCCACTATGGCTACACCTTC.

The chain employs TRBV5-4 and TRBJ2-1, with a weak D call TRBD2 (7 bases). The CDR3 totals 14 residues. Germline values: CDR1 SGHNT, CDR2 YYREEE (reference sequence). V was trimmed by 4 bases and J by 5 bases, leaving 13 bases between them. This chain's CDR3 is CASSRDGGHNEQFF. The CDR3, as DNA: TGTGCCAGCAGCCGGGACGGGGGGCACAATGAGCAGTTCTTC.

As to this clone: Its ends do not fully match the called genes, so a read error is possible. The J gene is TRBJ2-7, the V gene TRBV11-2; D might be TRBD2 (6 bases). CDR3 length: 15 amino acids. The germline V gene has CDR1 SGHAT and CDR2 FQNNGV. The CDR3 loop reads CASSQWGEYSHEQYF. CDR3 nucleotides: TGTGCCAGCAGCCAGTGGGGGGAGTACTCCCACGAGCAGTACTTC.

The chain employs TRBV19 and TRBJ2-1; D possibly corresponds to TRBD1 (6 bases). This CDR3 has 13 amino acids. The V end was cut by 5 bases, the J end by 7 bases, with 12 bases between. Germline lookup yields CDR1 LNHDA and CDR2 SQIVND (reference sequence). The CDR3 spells CASSPGQINEQFF. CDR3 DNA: TGTGCCAGTAGTCCCGGACAGATAAATGAGCAGTTCTTC.

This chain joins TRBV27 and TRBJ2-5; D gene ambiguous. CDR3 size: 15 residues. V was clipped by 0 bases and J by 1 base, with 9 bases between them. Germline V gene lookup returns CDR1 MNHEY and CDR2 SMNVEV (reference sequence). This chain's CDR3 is CASSLSWQFQETQYF. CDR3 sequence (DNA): TGTGCCAGCAGTTTATCGTGGCAGTTCCAAGAGACCCAGTACTTC.

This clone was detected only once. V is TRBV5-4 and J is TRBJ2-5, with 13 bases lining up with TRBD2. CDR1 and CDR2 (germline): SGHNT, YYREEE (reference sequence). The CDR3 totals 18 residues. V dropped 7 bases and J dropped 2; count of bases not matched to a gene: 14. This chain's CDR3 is CASQKITGLAGVQETQYF. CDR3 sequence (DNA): TGTGCCAGCCAAAAAATTACAGGACTAGCGGGAGTACAAGAGACCCAGTACTTC.

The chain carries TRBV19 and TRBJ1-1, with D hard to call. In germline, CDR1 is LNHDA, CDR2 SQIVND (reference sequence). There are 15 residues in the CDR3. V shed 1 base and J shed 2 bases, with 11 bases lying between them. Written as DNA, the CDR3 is TGTGCCAGTAGTATAGGTACAGATATAAACACTGAAGCTTTCTTT. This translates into CASSIGTDINTEAFF.

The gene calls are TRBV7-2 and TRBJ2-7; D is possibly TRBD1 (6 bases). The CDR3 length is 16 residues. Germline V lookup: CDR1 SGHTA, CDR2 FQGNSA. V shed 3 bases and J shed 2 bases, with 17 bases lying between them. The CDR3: CASSFGRGYLPYEQYF. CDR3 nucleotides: TGTGCCAGCAGCTTCGGCAGGGGCTACCTCCCCTACGAGCAGTACTTC.

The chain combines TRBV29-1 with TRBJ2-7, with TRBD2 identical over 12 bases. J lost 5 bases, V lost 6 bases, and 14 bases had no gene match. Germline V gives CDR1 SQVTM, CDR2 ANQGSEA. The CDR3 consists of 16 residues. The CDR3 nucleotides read TGCAGCGTCGCCGGACTAGCGGGAAAGTCGGGCCACGAGCAGTACTTC. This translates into CSVAGLAGKSGHEQYF.